A single sample gave rise to the 7 T cell receptor beta chains below, sequenced in a study of T-cell reconstitution after alpha-beta-depleted transplantation in children (dated by TCRdb to the mid-2010s). The library relied on PCR. Instrument used: Illumina HiSeq 2500. Molecular barcoding was employed in the preparation of TCR libraries, with unique molecular identifiers being used to normalize TCRbeta repertoire quantification. The raw public reads went through TCRdb reprocessing: fastp at Q25, MiXCR clone calling, in-frame beta chains kept. A single entry per CDR3 protein holds the most common genes and DNA from its merged rows. This sample holds approximately 430,000 distinct CDR3 sequences; roughly 15% were observed only once. The top ten constitute less than 30% of the sample. Per the publication, the treatment or condition label means: allogeneic hematopoietic cell transplantation with graft depleted of TCRalphabeta T cells and CD19 B cells.

The sequences come from PBMCs, mostly from graft donor cells, collected 360 days after TCRalphabeta/CD19-depleted stem cell transplant. The receptors derive from a boy under three years old who had a stem cell transplant for Wiskott-Aldrich syndrome, so the T cells may come from the graft donor.

The chain has TRBV4-2 and TRBJ2-2; D is possibly TRBD1 or TRBD2 (6 bases each). Germline V gene lookup returns CDR1 LGHNA and CDR2 YNFKEQ. This CDR3 has 15 amino acids. Trimming removed 1 base at V and 7 bases at J, with 13 bases between. For the CDR3, the DNA is TGTGCCAGCAGCCAAGGGCTAAGGGGGGTCGGGGAGCTGTTTTTT. Translating gives CASSQGLRGVGELFF.

This clonotype came up a few times. The genes are TRBV6-4 and TRBJ2-7; D call uncertain. V was clipped by 0 bases and J by 7 bases, with 19 bases between them. The CDR3 loop spans 16 amino acids. Germline CDR1 MRHNA, CDR2 SNTAGT. The CDR3 sequence: CASSDSDFVEANEQYF. The CDR3 region has the DNA TGTGCCAGCAGTGACTCAGACTTCGTCGAGGCTAATGAGCAGTACTTC.

The chain links TRBV6-5 to TRBJ2-7; 7 bases are a match to TRBD1. The CDR3 consists of 14 residues. Germline loops: CDR1 MNHEY, CDR2 SVGAGI. The trim removed 4 bases at V and 2 bases at J, leaving 5 bases unmatched. CDR3 DNA sequence: TGTGCCAGCAGTTGGACAGGTAGGACCTACGAGCAGTACTTC. As protein: CASSWTGRTYEQYF.

In this sample, this clonotype turned up many times. The chain employs TRBV11-2 and TRBJ1-1; D is uncertain. CDR3 length: 14 amino acids. The germline V and J ends were trimmed by 2 bases and 5 bases, with 12 bases remaining between them. From germline, CDR1 is SGHAT and CDR2 FQNNGV. DNA of the CDR3: TGTGCCAGCAGCTTAATGGAGGGTGAGACTGAAGCTTTCTTT. Protein sequence: CASSLMEGETEAFF.

This clonotype was counted once. The V and J genes are TRBV2 and TRBJ2-3; 11 positions agree with TRBD2. Germline loops: CDR1 SNHLY, CDR2 FYNNEI. J was trimmed by 4 bases and V by 4 bases; bases with no gene match: 13. The CDR3 has 18 residues. The CDR3 region has the DNA TGTGCCAGCAGTGTAACCCTCCTAGCGGGGGGATTATCAGATACGCAGTATTTT. Amino acid sequence: CASSVTLLAGGLSDTQYF.

The rearrangement joins TRBV28 to TRBJ1-5; D unclear. The CDR3 covers 14 residues. V lost 3 bases, J lost 7 bases, and 13 bases lay in between. Germline V CDR1 and CDR2: MDHEN, SYDVKM. The CDR3 DNA is TGTGCCAGCAGTTTTAACCCGGGAGGCCAGCCCCAGCATTTT. Amino acids: CASSFNPGGQPQHF.

The V gene is TRBV20-1, the J gene TRBJ2-1; 7 bases align to TRBD1. Germline V gives CDR1 DFQATT, CDR2 SNEGSKA (reference sequence). The V and J ends lost 5 bases and 0 bases, in that order; junction bases with no gene match: 4. The CDR3 is 14 residues long. DNA for the CDR3: TGCAGTGCTCCGGACAGGAGCTCCTACAATGAGCAGTTCTTC. Protein product: CSAPDRSSYNEQFF.